Following are 11 T cell receptor beta chains from one sample sequenced in a study of beta chain features in type 1 diabetes. The antigens for these receptors are not known. The investigators reverse transcribed all of the isolated RNA, so they sequenced expressed TCRB transcripts. Assay used: immunoSEQ multiplex PCR; TCRdb lists only in-frame clones, some missing. Of 95,000 to 110,000 clones in the sample, 28% are singletons; the top ten hold roughly 0.58%. Study-level findings and limits: TCRB CDR3 length was moderately but significantly reduced in all four CD4+ subsets of Type 1 diabetes patients.

The sequenced sample was central memory CD4+ T cells from blood. These receptors came from a woman between 18 and 29 years old with type 1 diabetes.

This clone has just a few counts. The chain couples TRBV4-1 to TRBJ2-1; TRBD2 agrees at 10 bases. Trimming at V came to 3 bases and at J to 7 bases, leaving 9 bases not matched to a gene. Per germline, CDR1 MGHRA and CDR2 YSYEKL. The CDR3 is 16 residues long. Here the CDR3 reads CASSQGVSGRRNEQFF. CDR3 bases: TGCGCCAGCAGCCAGGGGGTTAGCGGGAGGAGGAATGAGCAGTTCTTC.

This clone was counted only a few times. V is TRBV19 and J is TRBJ2-1, with 8 bases fitting TRBD2. Germline V gene lookup returns CDR1 LNHDA and CDR2 SQIVND (reference sequence). The CDR3 totals 15 residues. Unmatched junction bases numbered 6, after V lost 5 bases and J lost 3 bases. This CDR3 is CASSGSGALYNEQFF. Written as DNA, the CDR3 is TGTGCCAGTAGTGGTAGCGGGGCCCTCTACAATGAGCAGTTCTTC.

This clone occurred a few times. This chain uses TRBV4-3 with TRBJ1-2, with D unclear. This CDR3 comprises 17 residues. V lost 0 bases to trimming and J lost 4 bases, with 18 bases between them. Germline assignment: CDR1 LGHNA and CDR2 YSLEER. The CDR3, as DNA: TGCGCCAGCAGCCAAGATTGGGCTCCCCAATCCTCCTATGGCTACACCTTC. It codes for CASSQDWAPQSSYGYTF.

The chain has TRBV7-9 and TRBJ2-7, with 9 bases fitting TRBD1. Losses at the gene ends were 5 bases for V and 4 bases for J; bases not matched to a gene: 9. Germline V gives CDR1 SEHNR, CDR2 FQNEAQ (reference sequence). CDR3 size: 15 residues. Here the CDR3 DNA reads TGTGCCAGCAGCGCCCCCGGGACAGGGAAATACGAGCAGTACTTC. This encodes CASSAPGTGKYEQYF.

The J gene is TRBJ2-5, the V gene TRBV7-2; 7 bases match TRBD1. The length of the CDR3 is 13 residues. CDR1 SGHTA and CDR2 FQGNSA come from the germline V gene. Unmatched junction bases numbered 1, after V lost 3 bases and J lost 3 bases. In DNA form, the CDR3 reads TGTGCCAGCAGCTTCGGGACAGAAGAGACCCAGTACTTC. Its protein product is CASSFGTEETQYF.

The chain's CDR3 is CASSEDSNYGYTF. The CDR3, as DNA: TGCGCCAGCAGTGAAGACAGTAACTATGGCTACACCTTC. The V call is TRBV10-1, the J call TRBJ1-2; a weak D match, TRBD1 (5 bases). V was shortened by 3 bases and J by 1 base, with 6 bases between the two germline ends. The CDR3 has 13 amino acids. Germline CDR1 reads WNHNN; CDR2 reads SYGVQD (reference sequence).

The V and J genes are TRBV30 and TRBJ1-5; 7 nucleotides agree with TRBD1. With V trimmed by 2 bases and J by 6 bases, 10 bases remained unmatched. CDR1 is GTSNPN and CDR2 is SVGIG in the germline V gene (reference sequence). This CDR3 has 15 residues. The CDR3 nucleotides read TGTGCCTGGAGTTTAGGGACAGATGAGGTTCAGCCCCAGCATTTT. This encodes CAWSLGTDEVQPQHF.

This chain uses TRBV9 with TRBJ1-1; the D gene is possibly TRBD1 (5 bases). The CDR3 contains 19 residues. Germline CDR1 and CDR2: SGDLS and YYNGEE. Between the trimmed V and J ends, which lost 4 bases and 0 bases, there was a span of 25 bases. The CDR3 region is CASSSGHRGRSVLNTEAFF. CDR3 DNA sequence: TGTGCCAGCAGCTCAGGTCACCGGGGGAGGAGTGTTTTGAACACTGAAGCTTTCTTT. The variable domain in full, completed from reference TRBV9 and TRBJ1-1, reads DSGVTQTPKHLITATGQRVTLRCSPRSGDLSVYWYQQSLDQGLQFLIQYYNGEERAKGNILERFSAQQFPDLHSELNLSSLELGDSALYFCASSSGHRGRSVLNTEAFFGQGTRLTVV.

The chain uses TRBV6-5 and TRBJ2-7; no clear D. The V end lost 6 bases, the J end lost 3 bases, and 6 bases lay between the germline ends. Germline CDR1 is MNHEY and CDR2 is SVGAGI. The CDR3 totals 11 residues. The CDR3 DNA follows: TGTGCCAGCAGCGGTGACTACGAGCAGTACGTC. Encoded protein: CASSGDYEQYV.

The gene calls are TRBV30 and TRBJ2-5, with a possible D match to TRBD2 (5 bases). Per germline, CDR1 GTSNPN and CDR2 SVGIG (reference sequence). V lost 2 bases, J lost 4 bases, and 11 bases lay in between. This CDR3 region has 13 residues. The CDR3 loop reads CAWSSGIGETQYF. In nucleotides, the CDR3 is TGTGCCTGGAGTTCGGGGATAGGAGAGACCCAGTACTTC.

This clone was seen only a few times. This chain joins TRBV5-4 and TRBJ2-2, with 8 bases fitting TRBD1. This CDR3 has 16 residues. Germline V gene lookup returns CDR1 SGHNT and CDR2 YYREEE (reference sequence). V was clipped by 4 bases and J by 1 base; unmatched bases: 6. The CDR3 loop reads CASSPGGTGNTGELFF. The CDR3 DNA is TGTGCCAGCAGCCCCGGAGGGACAGGGAACACCGGGGAGCTGTTTTTT.